Described below is a single TCR beta chain sequence and its context. Its antigen is as yet unknown. The entry originates in a study of Ad26.COV2.S vaccination and SARS-CoV-2 variants. Study-wide context: Recipients of Ad26.COV2.S got it intramuscularly, once or twice 56 days apart. Study results and caveats: It was found that vaccine and placebo recipients had similar non-spike TCR breadth. From the TCR breadth and depth analyses, total T cell responses may have been underestimated.

CDR1 and CDR2 (germline): LNHDA, SQIVND (reference sequence). With 6 bases removed from V and 1 base from J, the gap between germline ends came to 12 bases. The length of the CDR3 is 14 residues. This sample's treatment: some 20 received Ad26.COV2.S at low or high dose, single or two shots; about 5 received placebo; per-sample allocation not given. Sampling took place 63 days after the first vaccine or placebo injection. This person who donated was an adult of 18-55 years in Boston. Profiled with immunoSEQ multiplex PCR; TCRdb holds only in-frame clones, not every one. The sample has 300,000 to 500,000 clones; approximately 91% are singletons.

The chain recombines TRBV19 with TRBJ1-1, with D maybe TRBD1 (5 bases). This clonotype originated in a person aged 18-60 years who received the Ad26.COV2.S COVID-19 vaccine or a placebo. Sequences were derived from peripheral blood, sampled in a trial of Ad26.COV2.S vaccine versus placebo. The CDR3 bases are TGTGCCAGTAGGACAGACGGTAGGAACACTGAAGCTTTCTTT. Translating it yields CASRTDGRNTEAFF.